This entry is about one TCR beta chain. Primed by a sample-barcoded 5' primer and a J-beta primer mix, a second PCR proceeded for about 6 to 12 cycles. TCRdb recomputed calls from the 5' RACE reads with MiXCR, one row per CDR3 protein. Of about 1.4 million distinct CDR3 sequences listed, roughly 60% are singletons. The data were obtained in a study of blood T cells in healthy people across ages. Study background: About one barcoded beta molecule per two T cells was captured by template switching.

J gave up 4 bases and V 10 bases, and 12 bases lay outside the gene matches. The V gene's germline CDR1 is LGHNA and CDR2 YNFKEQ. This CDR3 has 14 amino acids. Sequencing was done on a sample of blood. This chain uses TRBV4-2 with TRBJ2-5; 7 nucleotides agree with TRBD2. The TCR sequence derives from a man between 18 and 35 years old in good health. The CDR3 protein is CATARLAGRETQYF. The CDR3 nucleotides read TGTGCCACCGCAAGACTAGCAGGACGAGAGACCCAGTACTTC.